Each of the 13 T cell receptor beta chains below was sequenced from the same sample in a study of blood T cell repertoires in COVID-19. Using immunoSEQ multiplex PCR, the repertoire was profiled, and TCRdb retains in-frame clones only, with some absent. The sample yields some 250,000 clones, about four fifths seen once. The sample taken for sequencing was peripheral blood. The source is a woman between 18 and 30 years old with acute or convalescent COVID-19.

The gene calls are TRBV4-3 and TRBJ2-3; D is possibly TRBD1 (5 bases). V lost 0 bases and J 0 bases, leaving 7 bases between the germline ends. This CDR3 has 15 residues. In germline, CDR1 is LGHNA, CDR2 YSLEER. The CDR3 nucleotides are TGCGCCAGCAGCCAAGATGCAGGGAGCACAGATACGCAGTATTTT. Protein: CASSQDAGSTDTQYF.

The rearrangement uses TRBV28 and TRBJ2-3; D ambiguous. Germline lookup yields CDR1 MDHEN and CDR2 SYDVKM. The ends were cut back, 7 bases at V and 1 base at J, with 6 bases in the middle. The CDR3 runs 12 residues. DNA of the CDR3: TGTGCCAGCACCCCCGGCACAGATACGCAGTATTTT. Translating gives CASTPGTDTQYF.

The genes are TRBV28 and TRBJ2-7; 8 bases line up with TRBD1. Germline lookup yields CDR1 MDHEN and CDR2 SYDVKM. This CDR3 region has 13 residues. Trimming removed 6 bases from V and 5 bases from J; junction bases left unmatched: 6. The CDR3 sequence is CASRWTGRNEQYF. Written as DNA, the CDR3 is TGTGCCAGCAGGTGGACAGGGCGGAACGAGCAGTACTTC.

V usage is TRBV15 and J usage is TRBJ2-7, with 13 nucleotides matching TRBD2. Germline loops: CDR1 LNHNV, CDR2 YYDKDF (reference sequence). The length of the CDR3 is 14 residues. V was clipped by 8 bases and J by 2 bases; unmatched bases: 3. This chain's CDR3 is CATGLAGVPYEQYF. The CDR3 DNA reads as TGTGCCACCGGACTAGCGGGAGTTCCCTACGAGCAGTACTTC.

For this clone: One end of the junction varies from germline; a read error may be responsible. This chain joins TRBV29-1 and TRBJ2-3, with D possibly being TRBD2 (6 bases). The CDR3 has 14 amino acids. Germline CDR1 and CDR2: SQVTM and ANQGSEA. The CDR3 DNA sequence: TGCAGCGCTGAAGTGGGGGGTTTTACAGATACGCAGTATTTT. It is translated as CSAEVGGFTDTQYF.

The chain joins TRBV5-1 to TRBJ2-3, with 9 positions matching TRBD2. V shed 0 bases, J shed 5 bases, and the junction held 10 bases outside the gene matches. The CDR3 length is 17 residues. Germline CDR1 SGHRS, CDR2 YFSETQ. CDR3 in amino acids: CASSLVTAGGPRDTQYF. CDR3 DNA sequence: TGCGCCAGCAGCTTGGTTACGGCGGGAGGGCCCAGAGATACGCAGTATTTT.

The rearrangement links TRBV5-1 to TRBJ1-1, with 8 bases identical to TRBD1. Unmatched junction bases numbered 12, after V lost 4 bases and J lost 4 bases. Germline CDR1 reads SGHRS; CDR2 reads YFSETQ. This CDR3 is 16 amino acids long. The CDR3 bases are TGCGCCAGCAGCCCACGTACAGGGGGGTCGAGCACTGAAGCTTTCTTT. Translating gives CASSPRTGGSSTEAFF. The whole variable domain, filled in from reference TRBV5-1 and TRBJ1-1, reads KAGVTQTPRYLIKTRGQQVTLSCSPISGHRSVSWYQQTPGQGLQFLFEYFSETQRNKGNFPGRFSGRQFSNSRSEMNVSTLELGDSALYLCASSPRTGGSSTEAFFGQGTRLTVV.

V and J are TRBV7-2 and TRBJ2-1, with TRBD1 matching 7 bases. Unmatched junction bases numbered 19, after V lost 5 bases and J lost 3 bases. Germline CDR1 and CDR2: SGHTA and FQGNSA. The CDR3 has 19 residues. This CDR3 reads CASSLRKKDTGANYNEQFF. DNA for the CDR3: TGTGCCAGCAGCCTACGAAAGAAGGATACAGGGGCAAACTACAATGAGCAGTTCTTC. Full variable domain (rest looked up from reference TRBV7-2 and TRBJ2-1): GAGVSQSPSNKVTEKGKDVELRCDPISGHTALYWYRQSLGQGLEFLIYFQGNSAPDKSGLPSDRFSAERTGGSVSTLTIQRTQQEDSAVYLCASSLRKKDTGANYNEQFFGPGTRLTVL.

The chain links TRBV2 to TRBJ1-6; possible D gene TRBD1, 6 bases. Trimming removed 3 bases from V and 8 bases from J, with 14 bases in between. From germline, CDR1 is SNHLY and CDR2 FYNNEI. CDR3 length equals 15 residues. As DNA, the CDR3 is TGTGCCAGCAGTGAGGGACACACCTGGGATTCACCCCTCCACTTT. Translated, it gives CASSEGHTWDSPLHF.

V and J are TRBV4-3 and TRBJ1-5; no clear D gene. Germline lookup yields CDR1 LGHNA and CDR2 YSLEER. The CDR3 contains 13 residues. Trimming removed 0 bases at V and 5 bases at J, with 5 bases between. DNA for the CDR3: TGCGCCAGCAGCCAAGATGCGTATCAGCCCCAGCATTTT. Translating gives CASSQDAYQPQHF.

This clone appeared a single time. The chain is built from TRBV7-2 and TRBJ2-7; D not certain. CDR1 and CDR2 from the germline V gene are SGHTA and FQGNSA. Trimming removed 1 base at V and 6 bases at J, with 10 bases between. The CDR3 loop spans 13 amino acids. For the CDR3, the DNA is TGTGCCAGCAGCTTAGGTGGTACGGGCGAGCAGTACTTC. It specifies CASSLGGTGEQYF.

The chain recombines TRBV7-2 with TRBJ2-3; D is undetermined. The CDR3 has 15 amino acids. V lost 5 bases and J lost 0, with 12 bases in between. Germline CDR1 reads SGHTA; CDR2 reads FQGNSA. In nucleotides, the CDR3 is TGTGCCAGCAGCCCTGCCTTAGTAAGCACAGATACGCAGTATTTT. Translation gives CASSPALVSTDTQYF. The full variable domain, completed using reference TRBV7-2 and TRBJ2-3, is GAGVSQSPSNKVTEKGKDVELRCDPISGHTALYWYRQSLGQGLEFLIYFQGNSAPDKSGLPSDRFSAERTGGSVSTLTIQRTQQEDSAVYLCASSPALVSTDTQYFGPGTRLTVL.

The chain carries TRBV4-1 and TRBJ2-5; the D gene is possibly TRBD2 (6 bases). V shed 4 bases and J shed 10 bases, with 31 bases lying between them. Germline V gene lookup returns CDR1 MGHRA and CDR2 YSYEKL. This CDR3 is 18 amino acids long. In nucleotides, the CDR3 is TGCGCCAGCAGCCCCGGCGGGACTCCCGCAGCCCCCCCCCTGGTCCAGTACTTC. Amino acid sequence: CASSPGGTPAAPPLVQYF.